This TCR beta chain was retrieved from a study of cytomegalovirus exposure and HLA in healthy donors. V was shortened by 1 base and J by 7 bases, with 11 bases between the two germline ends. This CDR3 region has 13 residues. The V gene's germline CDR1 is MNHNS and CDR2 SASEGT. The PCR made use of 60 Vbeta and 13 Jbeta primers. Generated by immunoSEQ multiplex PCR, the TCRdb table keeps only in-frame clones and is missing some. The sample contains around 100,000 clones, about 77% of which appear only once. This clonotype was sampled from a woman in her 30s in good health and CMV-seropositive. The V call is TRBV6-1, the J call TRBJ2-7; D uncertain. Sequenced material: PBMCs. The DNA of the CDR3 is TGTGCCAGCAGTGAAGTGCGGCTTGAGGAGCAGTACTTC. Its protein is CASSEVRLEEQYF.